The source of this TCR beta chain is a study of blood T cell repertoires in COVID-19. Study as a whole: Samples of COVID-19 (acute and convalescent) were obtained from the United States, Italy and Spain.

In the original analysis: Estimates of nucleated cell counts were drawn from the amplification of reference gene primers. Libraries were prepared by immunoSEQ multiplex PCR; TCRdb keeps only in-frame clonotypes and omits some of them. The V and J calls and clone size come from that table; D and trimming were worked out from the DNA. The sample contains about 73,000 clones, roughly 84% of which appear only once. Germline V gene lookup returns CDR1 SEHNR and CDR2 FQNEAQ (reference sequence). This CDR3 region has 15 residues. V lost 0 bases and J 0 bases, leaving 9 bases between the germline ends. This clone was observed a handful of times.

The sequenced sample consisted of peripheral blood. This TCR was recovered from a human donor in a cohort sampled during active COVID-19. The chain has TRBV7-9 and TRBJ2-7, with a tentative D call TRBD1 (6 bases). Here the CDR3 reads CASSLASQGSYEQYF. The CDR3, as DNA: TGTGCCAGCAGCTTAGCCTCACAGGGCTCCTACGAGCAGTACTTC.